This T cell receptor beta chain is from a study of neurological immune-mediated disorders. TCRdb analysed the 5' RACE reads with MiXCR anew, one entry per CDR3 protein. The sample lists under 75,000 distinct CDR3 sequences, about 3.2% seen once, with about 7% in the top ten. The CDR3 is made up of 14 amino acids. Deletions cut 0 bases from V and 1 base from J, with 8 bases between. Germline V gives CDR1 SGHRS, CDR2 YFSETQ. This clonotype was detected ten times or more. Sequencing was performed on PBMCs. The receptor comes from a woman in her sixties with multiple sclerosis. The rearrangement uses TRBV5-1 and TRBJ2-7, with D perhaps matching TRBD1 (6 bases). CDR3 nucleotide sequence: TGCGCCAGCAGCTTGGTGGACAGTTCCTACGAGCAGTACTTC. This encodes CASSLVDSSYEQYF.